These 29 T cell receptor beta chains were sequenced from one sample in a study of blood T cells in healthy people across ages. It was with a sample-barcoded 5' primer and a J-beta primer mix that a second PCR of roughly 7 to 12 cycles was run. TCRdb re-called the 5' RACE reads through MiXCR, storing one row per CDR3 protein. The data show about 730,000 distinct CDR3 sequences, more than 40% seen once. Sequences were obtained from blood. The receptors stem from a woman aged 60-75 years in good health.

Points on this clonotype: The conserved phenylalanine or tryptophan is not found at the CDR3 terminus, so this likely reflects a read error. The genes are TRBV7-2 and TRBJ2-7, with a possible D match to TRBD2 (6 bases). V lost 3 bases, J lost 6 bases, and 12 bases lay in between. Germline V gives CDR1 SGHTA, CDR2 FQGNSA. This CDR3 has 13 amino acids. CDR3: CASSLQSSAEQYL. The CDR3 DNA follows: TGTGCCAGCAGCTTGCAATCTAGCGCCGAGCAGTACTTA.

V and J are TRBV24-1 and TRBJ2-2; perhaps TRBD2 as D (7 bases). In germline, CDR1 is KGHDR, CDR2 SFDVKD. This CDR3 spans 14 amino acids. V was cut by 8 bases and J by 5 bases, with 14 bases left in between. CDR3 bases: TGTGCCACCAAGATAGGGGGGGAAACCGGGGAGCTGTTTTTT. It encodes CATKIGGETGELFF.

Of note for this clonotype: Just one base apart from a much larger clone, this may be a read error. This chain joins TRBV2 and TRBJ2-5, with no clear D. From germline, CDR1 is SNHLY and CDR2 FYNNEI. This CDR3 has 10 amino acids. CDR3 in amino acids: CASGEEPQYF. The CDR3 DNA follows: TGTGCCAGCGGAGAAGAGCCCCAGTACTTC.

This clonotype was detected once. The chain links TRBV14 to TRBJ2-3; TRBD2 matches at 9 bases. The CDR3 spans 15 residues. V lost 4 bases to trimming and J lost 4 bases; unmatched junction nucleotides: 6. Germline assignment: CDR1 SGHDN and CDR2 FVKESK. The CDR3 bases are TGTGCCAGCAGCCTACTAGCGGGCCGCGCAGATACGCAGTATTTT. Protein sequence: CASSLLAGRADTQYF.

The rearrangement uses TRBV12-3 or TRBV12-4 and TRBJ2-7; D is undetermined. Deletions cut 6 bases from V and 7 bases from J, with 16 bases between. This CDR3 comprises 13 residues. This CDR3 is CASRGLARNEQYF. CDR3 coding DNA: TGTGCCAGCAGAGGGTTAGCAAGGAATGAGCAGTACTTC.

The genes are TRBV5-6 and TRBJ2-2; 14 positions agree with TRBD2. V lost 0 bases to trimming and J lost 6 bases; unmatched junction nucleotides: 10. CDR3 length equals 19 residues. From germline, CDR1 is SGHDT and CDR2 YYEEEE. CDR3: CASSLVGGLAGAFPGELFF. The DNA of the CDR3 is TGTGCCAGCAGCTTGGTAGGGGGACTAGCGGGAGCCTTCCCCGGGGAGCTGTTTTTT. Based on the CDR3 plus reference TRBV5-6 and TRBJ2-2, the full variable domain is DAGVTQSPTHLIKTRGQQVTLRCSPKSGHDTVSWYQQALGQGPQFIFQYYEEEERQRGNFPDRFSGHQFPNYSSELNVNALLLGDSALYLCASSLVGGLAGAFPGELFFGEGSRLTVL.

The chain employs TRBV3-1 and TRBJ2-7; 9 positions match TRBD2. Gene TRBJ2-5 matches the end of the DNA better, so the J call may be wrong. The V gene's germline CDR1 is LGHDT and CDR2 YNNKEL (reference sequence). This CDR3 is built from 16 residues. CDR3 sequence (DNA): TGTGCCAGCAGCCAACCGCTAGCGGGAAATAGGGAGACCCAGTACTTC. Amino acids: CASSQPLAGNRETQYF.

Only a few counts were recorded for this clonotype. CDR3 in DNA: TGTGCCAGCAGCTTAGAGGGGCAGGGGGCGAGTTCACCCCTCCACTTT. As protein: CASSLEGQGASSPLHF. The chain links TRBV13 to TRBJ1-6, with 8 bases lining up with TRBD1. CDR3 size: 16 residues. CDR1 and CDR2 (germline): PRHDT, FYEKMQ (reference sequence). Trimming took 1 base from V and 9 from J; bases not matched to a gene: 8.

This clonotype was observed at least ten times. The V gene is TRBV10-3, the J gene TRBJ2-5, with D hard to call. Germline loops: CDR1 ENHRY, CDR2 SYGVKD. Trimming cost V 8 bases and J 5 bases, with 15 bases left between them. The length of the CDR3 is 13 residues. The CDR3 region is CAIRNQLGETQYF. For the CDR3, the DNA is TGTGCCATCCGTAATCAATTGGGCGAGACCCAGTACTTC.

The V and J genes are TRBV2 and TRBJ1-5; D is undetermined. CDR1 and CDR2 (germline): SNHLY, FYNNEI. The CDR3 contains 15 residues. Trimming took 0 bases from V and 0 from J, leaving 6 bases between them. CDR3 protein: CASSEAGYSNQPQHF. CDR3 DNA sequence: TGTGCCAGCAGTGAAGCGGGTTATAGCAATCAGCCCCAGCATTTT.

The chain has TRBV7-9 and TRBJ2-1, with no clear D. Germline CDR1 reads SEHNR; CDR2 reads FQNEAQ (reference sequence). V was cut by 1 base and J by 4 bases, with 14 bases left in between. This CDR3 spans 16 amino acids. CDR3 DNA sequence: TGTGCCAGCAGCTTAGACTACACGATAGTTTACAATGAGCAGTTCTTC. It encodes CASSLDYTIVYNEQFF.

The chain couples TRBV12-3 or TRBV12-4 to TRBJ1-2, with a weak D call TRBD1 (5 bases). The length of the CDR3 is 13 residues. Trimming took off 3 bases at V and 7 bases at J, with 12 bases between the two ends. The CDR3 is CASSFSGISGYTF. For the CDR3, the DNA is TGTGCCAGCAGTTTCTCAGGGATCAGTGGCTACACCTTC.

This clonotype was seen only a few times. V gene TRBV7-3 combines with J gene TRBJ2-1; perhaps TRBD2 as D (5 bases). With 2 bases removed from V and 1 base from J, the gap between germline ends came to 12 bases. The V gene's germline CDR1 is SGHTA and CDR2 FQGTGA. The CDR3 length is 16 residues. The CDR3 bases are TGTGCCAGCAGCTTATCAGCGGCCCAATCCTACAATGAGCAGTTCTTC. This encodes CASSLSAAQSYNEQFF. The variable domain in full, completed from reference TRBV7-3 and TRBJ2-1, reads GAGVSQTPSNKVTEKGKYVELRCDPISGHTALYWYRQSLGQGPEFLIYFQGTGAADDSGLPNDRFFAVRPEGSVSTLKIQRTERGDSAVYLCASSLSAAQSYNEQFFGPGTRLTVL.

This clonotype was recorded many times. V is TRBV29-1 and J is TRBJ2-3, with 10 positions matching TRBD1. CDR1 is SQVTM, CDR2 ANQGSEA, per germline. The length of the CDR3 is 14 residues. V dropped 7 bases and J dropped 6; count of bases not matched to a gene: 10. The CDR3 region is CSAGGTGVKDTQYF. The CDR3 DNA follows: TGCAGCGCCGGCGGGACAGGGGTCAAGGATACGCAGTATTTT.

This chain links TRBV5-1 with TRBJ1-5; a weak D match, TRBD1 (5 bases). V lost 0 bases and J 2 bases, leaving 9 bases between the germline ends. This CDR3 comprises 15 residues. Germline lookup yields CDR1 SGHRS and CDR2 YFSETQ. Written as DNA, the CDR3 is TGCGCCAGCAGCTTGGAATCAGGGCGCAATCAGCCCCAGCATTTT. It encodes CASSLESGRNQPQHF.

The CDR3 nucleotides read TGCGCCAGCAGCCAAGATCAGAGGCGGATTCTTACCGGGGAGCTGTTTTTT. Amino acids: CASSQDQRRILTGELFF. The gene calls are TRBV4-1 and TRBJ2-2; D remains ambiguous. Germline V CDR1 and CDR2: MGHRA, YSYEKL. V dropped 0 bases and J dropped 5 bases, with 16 bases sitting between them. This CDR3 has 17 amino acids.

The gene calls are TRBV7-8 and TRBJ2-5; 8 bases align to TRBD2. The CDR3 consists of 18 residues. Germline trimming cut 6 bases from V and 11 bases from J; bases unmatched to any gene: 26. From germline, CDR1 is SGHVS and CDR2 FQNEAQ. The CDR3, as DNA: TGTGCCAGCAGTTCCGGGACAAGGGCTCGGGGGGGGCCTCGGGAGCAGTACTTC. It codes for CASSSGTRARGGPREQYF.

This chain's CDR3 is CATSDLGAGVGNEQFF. The DNA of the CDR3 is TGTGCCACCAGTGATTTGGGGGCCGGGGTCGGCAATGAGCAGTTCTTC. The chain joins TRBV24-1 to TRBJ2-1; D assignment may be TRBD1 or TRBD2 (5 bases each). Deletions cut 0 bases from V and 6 bases from J, with 14 bases between. Germline CDR1 and CDR2: KGHDR and SFDVKD. This CDR3 has 16 amino acids.

This clonotype was picked up a small number of times. This rearrangement joins TRBV27 to TRBJ2-1; 12 nucleotides align to TRBD2. The CDR3 length is 15 residues. CDR1 MNHEY and CDR2 SMNVEV come from the germline V gene (reference sequence). V was pared by 4 bases and J by 10 bases, with 8 bases of the junction left unmatched. CDR3 in amino acids: CASSSSSGGAREQFF. CDR3 coding DNA: TGTGCCAGCAGTTCCTCTAGCGGGGGGGCCAGGGAGCAGTTCTTC.

This chain links TRBV12-3 or TRBV12-4 with TRBJ2-1; TRBD2 matches 8 bases. The CDR3 covers 14 residues. V shed 8 bases and J 7 bases; nucleotides not matched to a gene: 10. Written as DNA, the CDR3 is TGTGCCAGCGGAGTGGCGGGGGGTTCAAATGAGCAGTTCTTC. Translation: CASGVAGGSNEQFF.

The gene calls are TRBV20-1 and TRBJ1-1, with D possibly TRBD1 on 5 matching bases. CDR1 and CDR2 from the germline V gene are DFQATT and SNEGSKA (reference sequence). This CDR3 region has 13 residues. Between the trimmed V and J ends, which lost 6 bases and 3 bases, there was a span of 14 bases. The CDR3 loop is CSALDGADTEAFF. CDR3 DNA sequence: TGCAGTGCCTTAGACGGGGCTGACACTGAAGCTTTCTTT.

The rearrangement links TRBV20-1 to TRBJ1-2, with D possibly TRBD1 on 5 matching bases. Trimming removed 6 bases from V and 4 bases from J, with 21 bases in between. CDR3 length equals 15 residues. Per germline, CDR1 DFQATT and CDR2 SNEGSKA (reference sequence). The CDR3 DNA reads TGCAGTGCGTCGGCGCACGGGACGGAGGTCTATGGCTACACCTTC. It yields the protein CSASAHGTEVYGYTF.

This sequence joins TRBV6-4 and TRBJ2-1; TRBD2 agrees at 10 bases. Looked up from germline, CDR1 is MRHNA and CDR2 is SNTAGT. V dropped 2 bases and J dropped 6; count of bases not matched to a gene: 7. This CDR3 region has 16 residues. Here the CDR3 DNA reads TGTGCCAGCAGTGACAAAGGCCTAGCGGGAGTCAATGAGCAGTTCTTC. It codes for CASSDKGLAGVNEQFF.

The chain links TRBV28 to TRBJ2-1; TRBD1 or TRBD2 may be the D gene (5 bases each). The CDR3 has 14 residues. V lost 7 bases to trimming and J lost 8 bases, with 18 bases between them. Per germline, CDR1 MDHEN and CDR2 SYDVKM. The CDR3 sequence is CASISSGLGDEQFF. The CDR3 DNA is TGTGCCAGCATATCGTCAGGGTTGGGAGATGAGCAGTTCTTC.

This clonotype was found once. The V call is TRBV6-4, the J call TRBJ1-4, with D uncertain. The CDR3 totals 15 residues. Trimming left V 2 bases short and J 5 bases short, with 12 bases between. Germline-derived CDR1 and CDR2 are MRHNA and SNTAGT. The CDR3 nucleotides are TGTGCCAGCAGTGACAGTGGGAGTAGGAATGAAAAACTGTTTTTT. Encoded protein: CASSDSGSRNEKLFF.

This clonotype was detected many times. The CDR3 DNA sequence: TGTGCCAGCAGCCCTAGCGGGGGGATTCCCTACAATGAGCAGTTCTTC. Translation gives CASSPSGGIPYNEQFF. The chain recombines TRBV12-3 or TRBV12-4 with TRBJ2-1, with 11 bases that match TRBD2. The CDR3 extends over 16 amino acids. With V trimmed by 6 bases and J by 2 bases, 6 bases remained unmatched.

This clonotype has more than one count but fewer than ten. The chain recombines TRBV28 with TRBJ2-1; 8 positions agree with TRBD2. Germline V lookup: CDR1 MDHEN, CDR2 SYDVKM. V was pared by 5 bases and J by 8 bases, with 2 bases of the junction left unmatched. The CDR3 is 12 amino acids. CDR3 nucleotides: TGTGCCAGCAGTCCCGGGAGGGATGAGCAGTTCTTC. Translating it yields CASSPGRDEQFF. The variable domain in full, completed from reference TRBV28 and TRBJ2-1, reads DVKVTQSSRYLVKRTGEKVFLECVQDMDHENMFWYRQDPGLGLRLIYFSYDVKMKEKGDIPEGYSVSREKKERFSLILESASTNQTSMYLCASSPGRDEQFFGPGTRLTVL.

This chain uses TRBV7-8 with TRBJ2-1; D ambiguous. The germline V gene encodes CDR1 SGHVS and CDR2 FQNEAQ. The CDR3 runs to 16 residues. V gave up 5 bases and J gave up 4 bases, with 18 bases separating them. The chain's CDR3 is CASSLSRGARYNEQFF. CDR3 bases: TGTGCCAGCAGCCTATCCCGTGGAGCTCGGTACAATGAGCAGTTCTTC. Supplemented by reference TRBV7-8 and TRBJ2-1, the full variable domain reads GAGVSQSPRYKVAKRGQDVALRCDPISGHVSLFWYQQALGQGPEFLTYFQNEAQLDKSGLPSDRFFAERPEGSVSTLKIQRTQQEDSAVYLCASSLSRGARYNEQFFGPGTRLTVL.

The chain combines TRBV5-1 with TRBJ2-3; TRBD1 might be the D (6 bases). Trimming stripped 4 bases from V and 2 bases from J, with 14 bases between. This CDR3 spans 15 amino acids. From germline, CDR1 is SGHRS and CDR2 YFSETQ. The CDR3 nucleotides read TGCGCCAGCAGCACGGGACACCTAGTCACAGATACGCAGTATTTT. Protein product: CASSTGHLVTDTQYF.